This T cell receptor beta chain was sequenced for a study of blood T cell repertoires in COVID-19. With 7 bases removed from V and 4 bases from J, the gap between germline ends came to 14 bases. The CDR3 is 13 residues long. Germline CDR1 SNHLY, CDR2 FYNNEI. Original handling: Counts of nucleated cells, estimated from reference gene primer amplification, were obtained. Here immunoSEQ multiplex PCR was the method, and the copy in TCRdb shows in-frame clones only, minus some. That table furnishes V, J and clone size, whereas the DNA furnished D and trimming. Seen here are 250,000 to 300,000 clones, 89% observed once, and the top ten hold roughly 2.3%. This clone was seen more than once but under ten times.

The chain employs TRBV2 and TRBJ2-7, with no clear D. The clonotype comes from a man aged 50-60 years with acute or convalescent COVID-19. Material: peripheral blood. In nucleotides, the CDR3 is TGTGCCAGCATCTCAGGATCCGGTTACGAGCAGTACTTC. Its translation: CASISGSGYEQYF.